What follows describes a single T cell receptor (beta chain). Its target is not known. The record originates from a study of cytomegalovirus exposure and HLA in healthy donors. Looking at the study overall: Per a later analysis, the approximately 620 first-cohort and 120 or so validation repertoires shared one platform.

The study's findings and limits: The study found most TCR sequences rare, yet found some public TCRs in many donors. Reported results showed that the classifier diagnosed cytomegalovirus status with high specificity and sensitivity.

Profiling relied on immunoSEQ multiplex PCR, and the TCRdb table lists in-frame clones only, not all of them. The repertoire holds around 250,000 clones, with around 90% as singletons. The donors were part of the validation cohort of 120 subjects. That cohort was separate from the first cohort, which comprised some 670 subjects. The CDR3 sequence is 18 residues long. Trimming cost V 3 bases and J 7 bases; bases outside gene matches: 17. CDR1 and CDR2 from the germline V gene are MDHEN and SYDVKM. The chain carries TRBV28 and TRBJ1-3; 8 positions match TRBD1. The source of this sequence is a woman aged 18-29 years in good health and CMV-seronegative. The sample taken for sequencing was PBMCs. The DNA of the CDR3 is TGTGCCAGCAGTTTTCCCCTTCAGGGGGCGCAATTAGGGAACACCATATATTTT. Protein sequence: CASSFPLQGAQLGNTIYF.